This section outlines one T cell receptor (beta chain) sequence together with its context. The data originate from a study of early T cells in non-severe SARS-CoV-2 infection. With 4 bases clipped from V and 3 bases from J, the junction kept 2 bases outside the gene matches. Germline V lookup: CDR1 SGHRS, CDR2 YFSETQ. This CDR3 is built from 13 residues. TCRdb re-called the 5' RACE reads through MiXCR, storing one row per CDR3 protein. The sample lists around 40,000 distinct CDR3 sequences, approximately 10% occurring once. The sequencing sample was made of whole blood. V usage is TRBV5-1 and J usage is TRBJ2-7; 9 positions match TRBD1. The clonotype was recovered from an adult who was a healthcare worker with PCR-confirmed SARS-CoV-2 infection or an uninfected control (not recorded which). Here the CDR3 DNA reads TGCGCCAGCAGCACGGGACAGGGCTACGAGCAGTACTTC. Its translation: CASSTGQGYEQYF. Complete variable domain (other parts from reference TRBV5-1 and TRBJ2-7): KAGVTQTPRYLIKTRGQQVTLSCSPISGHRSVSWYQQTPGQGLQFLFEYFSETQRNKGNFPGRFSGRQFSNSRSEMNVSTLELGDSALYLCASSTGQGYEQYFGPGTRLTVT.